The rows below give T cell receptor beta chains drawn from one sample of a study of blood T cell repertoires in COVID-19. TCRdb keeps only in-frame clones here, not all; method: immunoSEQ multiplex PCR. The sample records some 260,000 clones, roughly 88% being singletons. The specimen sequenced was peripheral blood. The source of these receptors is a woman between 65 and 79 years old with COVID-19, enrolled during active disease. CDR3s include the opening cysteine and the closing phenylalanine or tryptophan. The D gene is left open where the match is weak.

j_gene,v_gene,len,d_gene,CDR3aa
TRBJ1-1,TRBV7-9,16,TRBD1,CASSAPFPGGRTEAFF
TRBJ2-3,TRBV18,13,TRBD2,CASSGTSVDTQYF
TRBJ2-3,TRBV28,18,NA,CASSLSDRSGFSTDTQYF
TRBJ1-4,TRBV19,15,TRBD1,CASSKTDRAGEKLFF
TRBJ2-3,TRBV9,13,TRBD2,CASSSRLAGTQYF
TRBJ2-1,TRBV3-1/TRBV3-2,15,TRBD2,CASSQDLAGEKEQFF
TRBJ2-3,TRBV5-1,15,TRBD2,CASSDRTSFTDTQYF
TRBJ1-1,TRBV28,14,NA,CASSEQGMNTEAFF
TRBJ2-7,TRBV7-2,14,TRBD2,CASSPGLAGYEQYF
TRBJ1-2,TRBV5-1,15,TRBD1,CASSLGGQGNYGYTF
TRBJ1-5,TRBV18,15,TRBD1,CASSPESGGDQPQHF
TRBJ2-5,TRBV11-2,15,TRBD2,CASSLGGRVGETQYF
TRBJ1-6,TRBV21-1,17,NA,CASSLTGRGQHNSPLHF
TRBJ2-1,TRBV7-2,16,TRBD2,CASSSRLALSYNEQFF
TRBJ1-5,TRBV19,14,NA,CASSISQTNQPQHF
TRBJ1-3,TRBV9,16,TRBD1,CASSLQTGFSGNTIYF
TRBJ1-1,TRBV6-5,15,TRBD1,CAIRRTGGSGTEAFF
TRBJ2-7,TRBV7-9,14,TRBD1,CASSLPGQVYEQYF
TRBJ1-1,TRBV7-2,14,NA,CASSPQGMNTEAFF
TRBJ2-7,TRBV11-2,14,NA,CASSLIRAGGEQYF
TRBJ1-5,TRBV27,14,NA,CASSLVFGNQPQHF
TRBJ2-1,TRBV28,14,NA,CASSWPLVYNEQFF
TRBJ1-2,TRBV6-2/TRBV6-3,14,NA,CASSGQGFYYGYTF
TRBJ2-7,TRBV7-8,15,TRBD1,CASSLWGQGIYEQYF
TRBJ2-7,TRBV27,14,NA,CASSLVRSSYEQYF
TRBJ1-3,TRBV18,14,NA,CASSPRLAGNTIYF
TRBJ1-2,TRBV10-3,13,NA,CAISEQGSRGYTF
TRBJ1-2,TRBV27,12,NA,CASRDYFGGYTF
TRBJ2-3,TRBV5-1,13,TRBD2,CASSWGGRDTQYF
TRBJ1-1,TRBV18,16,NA,CASSPQTGTMNTEAFF
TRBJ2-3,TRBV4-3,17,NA,CASSQDYRTANTDTQYF
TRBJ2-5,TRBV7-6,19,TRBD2,CASSLLRGGRGGVKETQYF
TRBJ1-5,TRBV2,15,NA,CASREGLPGNQPQHF
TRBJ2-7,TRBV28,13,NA,CASSLDRPYEQYF